This T cell receptor (beta chain) is drawn from a study of CD8 T cells in ankylosing spondylitis. Study-level findings and limits: In reactive arthritis synovial fluid and blood, some motif variants had been reported before. Disease-linked clones were reportedly significantly enriched in matched ankylosing spondylitis synovial fluid. Disease-linked clones had a CD8+ phenotype and relatively low frequency in peripheral blood. Several highly homologous variants formed a TCR beta motif that appeared characteristic of ankylosing spondylitis blood.

The CDR3 totals 13 residues. V gave up 2 bases and J gave up 6 bases, with 10 bases separating them. The germline CDR1 and CDR2 sequences are LNHDA and SQIVND (reference sequence). In making TCR beta libraries, quantitative 5'-RACE with molecular barcodes was used. One entry per CDR3 protein results from TCRdb running MiXCR on the 5' RACE reads. The repertoire consists of around 390,000 distinct CDR3 sequences, with approximately 20% occurring once and the leading ten covering less than 20%. This clonotype was counted only a few times. Its antigen is as yet unknown. The sequence came from a male donor with ankylosing spondylitis. The genes are TRBV19 and TRBJ1-1; weak D call: TRBD1 (5 bases). The material sequenced was blood, either unsorted or a sorted T cell fraction (not recorded which). CDR3 nucleotides: TGTGCCAGTAGTATACAAGGGGACGCTGAAGCTTTCTTT. Translated: CASSIQGDAEAFF.